The clone carrying this T cell receptor (beta chain) was picked up a small number of times. Its antigen is currently unknown. This entry belongs to a study of beta chain features in type 1 diabetes. Study findings and constraints: In all four CD4+ subsets, TCRB CDR3 length was significantly, moderately reduced in type 1 diabetes. PCR might pick shorter templates more often, in the same way for patients and controls.

The sequenced template was cDNA made from the entire isolated RNA. Clones were read by immunoSEQ multiplex PCR, and TCRdb kept only the in-frame ones, dropping some. Of around 300,000 clones in the sample, 15% were seen once. In total, each donor contributed a single heparinised blood draw that averaged around 0.12 L. Over 98% purity was reached by all sorted populations. The sample was naive CD4+ T cells from blood. This TCR was recovered from a man younger than 35 with type 1 diabetes.

CDR3 DNA sequence: TGTGCCTGGAGTAGGAGGTTAAAAGATACGCAGTATTTT. Translated, it gives CAWSRRLKDTQYF. V is TRBV30 and J is TRBJ2-3, with D perhaps TRBD2 (5 bases). This CDR3 comprises 13 residues. Germline-derived CDR1 and CDR2 are GTSNPN and SVGIG (reference sequence). V was trimmed by 2 bases and J by 5 bases, leaving 11 bases between them. The full variable domain, rest sourced from reference TRBV30 and TRBJ2-3, is SQTIHQWPATLVQPVGSPLSLECTVEGTSNPNLYWYRQAAGRGLQLLFYSVGIGQISSEVPQNLSASRPQDRQFILSSKKLLLSDSGFYLCAWSRRLKDTQYFGPGTRLTVL.